This TCR beta chain was documented in a study of neurological immune-mediated disorders. Trimming removed 0 bases from V and 5 bases from J, with 8 bases in between. CDR3 length: 14 amino acids. Germline CDR1 is LGHNA and CDR2 is YNFKEQ. In its sample, this clonotype was seen many times. The sorted libraries involved the use of some 1 million CD4+ or CD8+ T cells. MiXCR, run by TCRdb on the 5' RACE reads, gives a single entry per CDR3 protein. The repertoire holds 40,000 to 45,000 distinct CDR3 sequences, with about 6.9% as singletons. The source material was CD4+ T cells from blood. This chain links TRBV4-2 with TRBJ1-5, with D possibly being TRBD1 (5 bases). The clonotype originates from a woman aged 40 to 50 in good health. The CDR3 region has the DNA TGTGCCAGCAGCCAAGATGGGGGGGATCAGCCCCAGCATTTT. Translated: CASSQDGGDQPQHF.